Listed below are T cell receptor beta chains from one sample, sequenced in a study of T cells after yellow fever vaccination. One entry per CDR3 protein results from TCRdb running MiXCR on the 5' RACE reads. The sample carries 620,000 or so distinct CDR3 sequences, approximately 13% recorded once. This specimen consisted of PBMCs, obtained on the day of the yellow fever booster vaccination. These receptors came from a man between 25 and 39 years old who received the YFV17D yellow fever vaccine. Each CDR3 is given with its conserved first and last residue. Each record gives: V gene, clone size, D gene, J gene, CDR3 length, CDR3 protein, CDR3 DNA. D genes are given only for firm matches. A row's size may be missing; if present it is once, few, many or a size class.

V gene: TRBV12-3/TRBV12-4; clone size: -; D gene: TRBD2; J gene: TRBJ2-1; CDR3 length: 16; CDR3 protein: CASSLGLDSFGNEQFF; CDR3 DNA: TGTGCCAGCAGTTTGGGACTAGATTCATTTGGGAATGAGCAGTTCTTC
V gene: TRBV11-2; clone size: few; D gene: -; J gene: TRBJ2-3; CDR3 length: 17; CDR3 protein: CASSSIRRQGSSDTQYF; CDR3 DNA: TGTGCCAGCAGCTCCATAAGGAGGCAGGGGAGTAGTGATACGCAGTATTTT
V gene: TRBV3-1; clone size: -; D gene: -; J gene: TRBJ2-1; CDR3 length: 16; CDR3 protein: CASGQRTGGTYNEQFF; CDR3 DNA: TGTGCCAGCGGCCAGCGAACAGGTGGGACCTACAATGAGCAGTTCTTC
V gene: TRBV11-2; clone size: few; D gene: TRBD2; J gene: TRBJ2-3; CDR3 length: 16; CDR3 protein: CASSRGVAGVADTQYF; CDR3 DNA: TGTGCCAGCAGCCGAGGGGTAGCGGGAGTGGCAGATACGCAGTATTTT
V gene: TRBV5-6; clone size: -; D gene: -; J gene: TRBJ2-7; CDR3 length: 12; CDR3 protein: CASSRAVGEQYF; CDR3 DNA: TGTGCCAGCAGTCGCGCCGTGGGCGAGCAGTACTTC
V gene: TRBV19; clone size: few; D gene: -; J gene: TRBJ2-1; CDR3 length: 15; CDR3 protein: CASSPYSGSYNEQFF; CDR3 DNA: TGTGCCAGTAGCCCTTATAGCGGTTCCTACAATGAGCAGTTCTTC
V gene: TRBV23-1; clone size: once; D gene: -; J gene: TRBJ2-7; CDR3 length: 14; CDR3 protein: CASSHPGVPYEQYF; CDR3 DNA: TGCGCCAGCAGTCACCCGGGGGTCCCCTACGAGCAGTACTTC
V gene: TRBV6-1; clone size: -; D gene: TRBD1; J gene: TRBJ2-1; CDR3 length: 15; CDR3 protein: CASTQSRDRGNEQFF; CDR3 DNA: TGTGCCAGCACCCAGTCCCGGGACAGGGGTAATGAGCAGTTCTTC
V gene: TRBV7-9; clone size: few; D gene: -; J gene: TRBJ2-7; CDR3 length: 14; CDR3 protein: CASTSLASAYEQYF; CDR3 DNA: TGTGCCAGCACCTCCCTAGCGTCAGCCTACGAGCAGTACTTC
V gene: TRBV5-1; clone size: -; D gene: -; J gene: TRBJ2-7; CDR3 length: 14; CDR3 protein: CASSFLADDYEQYF; CDR3 DNA: TGCGCCAGCAGCTTCTTAGCGGATGACTACGAGCAGTACTTC
V gene: TRBV7-2; clone size: many; D gene: -; J gene: TRBJ1-1; CDR3 length: 14; CDR3 protein: CASSSPAGLTEAFF; CDR3 DNA: TGTGCCAGCAGCTCGCCGGCAGGGTTAACTGAAGCTTTCTTT
V gene: TRBV5-1; clone size: few; D gene: TRBD1; J gene: TRBJ1-1; CDR3 length: 14; CDR3 protein: CASSWDTGGTEAFF; CDR3 DNA: TGCGCCAGCAGCTGGGATACAGGGGGCACTGAAGCTTTCTTT
V gene: TRBV5-6; clone size: many; D gene: -; J gene: TRBJ1-5; CDR3 length: 16; CDR3 protein: CASSLAGAFSNQPQHF; CDR3 DNA: TGTGCCAGCAGCTTGGCAGGGGCCTTTAGCAATCAGCCCCAGCATTTT
V gene: TRBV2; clone size: -; D gene: -; J gene: TRBJ2-6; CDR3 length: 13; CDR3 protein: CASGDSGANVLTF; CDR3 DNA: TGTGCCAGCGGGGACTCTGGGGCCAACGTCCTGACTTTC
V gene: TRBV18; clone size: few; D gene: -; J gene: TRBJ2-2; CDR3 length: 13; CDR3 protein: CASSMRVTGELFF; CDR3 DNA: TGTGCCAGCTCCATGCGGGTTACCGGGGAGCTGTTTTTT
V gene: TRBV12-3/TRBV12-4; clone size: many; D gene: -; J gene: TRBJ2-5; CDR3 length: 12; CDR3 protein: CASSYDRETQYF; CDR3 DNA: TGTGCCAGCAGTTACGACAGGGAGACCCAGTACTTC
V gene: TRBV20-1; clone size: -; D gene: TRBD2; J gene: TRBJ2-5; CDR3 length: 17; CDR3 protein: CCARGPGERESGETQYF; CDR3 DNA: TGCTGTGCTAGAGGACCCGGGGAGCGGGAGAGCGGGGAGACCCAGTACTTC
V gene: TRBV19; clone size: -; D gene: TRBD1; J gene: TRBJ2-7; CDR3 length: 15; CDR3 protein: CASSISSTGRYEQYF; CDR3 DNA: TGTGCCAGTAGTATTTCCTCGACAGGGCGGTACGAGCAGTACTTC
V gene: TRBV6-1; clone size: -; D gene: TRBD1; J gene: TRBJ1-2; CDR3 length: 14; CDR3 protein: CASSEGTGNYGYTF; CDR3 DNA: TGTGCCAGCAGTGAGGGGACAGGGAACTATGGCTACACCTTC
V gene: TRBV5-1; clone size: -; D gene: -; J gene: TRBJ2-7; CDR3 length: 13; CDR3 protein: CASQAGLAYEQYF; CDR3 DNA: TGCGCCAGCCAAGCGGGCTTAGCCTACGAGCAGTACTTC
V gene: TRBV20-1; clone size: few; D gene: TRBD2; J gene: TRBJ2-3; CDR3 length: 15; CDR3 protein: CSARAGGGRSDTQYF; CDR3 DNA: TGCAGTGCTCGGGCGGGTGGCGGGAGATCAGATACGCAGTATTTT
V gene: TRBV27; clone size: -; D gene: -; J gene: TRBJ2-7; CDR3 length: 12; CDR3 protein: CASNTVRGEQYF; CDR3 DNA: TGTGCCAGCAACACAGTACGAGGCGAGCAGTACTTC
V gene: TRBV12-3/TRBV12-4; clone size: -; D gene: TRBD1; J gene: TRBJ2-1; CDR3 length: 13; CDR3 protein: CASSLEGADEQFF; CDR3 DNA: TGTGCCAGCAGTTTAGAGGGGGCCGATGAGCAGTTCTTC
V gene: TRBV4-3; clone size: few; D gene: -; J gene: TRBJ1-1; CDR3 length: 14; CDR3 protein: CASSQVDGGIEAFF; CDR3 DNA: TGCGCCAGCAGCCAAGTGGATGGGGGAATTGAAGCTTTCTTT
V gene: TRBV10-3; clone size: -; D gene: TRBD1; J gene: TRBJ1-1; CDR3 length: 13; CDR3 protein: CASGGTGNTEAFF; CDR3 DNA: TGTGCCTCAGGGGGGACAGGGAACACTGAAGCTTTCTTT
V gene: TRBV11-2; clone size: -; D gene: -; J gene: TRBJ2-2; CDR3 length: 13; CDR3 protein: CASSAGEAGELFF; CDR3 DNA: TGTGCCAGCAGCGCAGGGGAGGCCGGGGAGCTGTTTTTT
V gene: TRBV7-8; clone size: -; D gene: -; J gene: TRBJ2-1; CDR3 length: 15; CDR3 protein: CASSPFSGRGDEQFF; CDR3 DNA: TGTGCCAGCAGCCCTTTTTCGGGAAGGGGGGATGAGCAGTTCTTC
V gene: TRBV20-1; clone size: many; D gene: -; J gene: TRBJ2-5; CDR3 length: 12; CDR3 protein: CSARDYGWTQYF; CDR3 DNA: TGCAGTGCTAGGGACTACGGGTGGACCCAGTACTTC
V gene: TRBV7-8; clone size: few; D gene: TRBD1; J gene: TRBJ2-1; CDR3 length: 19; CDR3 protein: CASELALTGGEGRRDEQFF; CDR3 DNA: TGTGCCAGTGAGCTGGCGTTGACAGGGGGCGAGGGTAGGCGGGATGAGCAGTTCTTC
V gene: TRBV5-1; clone size: few; D gene: TRBD1; J gene: TRBJ2-7; CDR3 length: 15; CDR3 protein: CASSPGTGLFYEQYF; CDR3 DNA: TGCGCCAGCAGCCCCGGGACAGGCCTCTTCTACGAGCAGTACTTC
V gene: TRBV28; clone size: -; D gene: -; J gene: TRBJ2-7; CDR3 length: 15; CDR3 protein: CASRGGPLLSYEQYF; CDR3 DNA: TGTGCCAGCCGAGGGGGGCCCCTACTTTCCTACGAGCAGTACTTC
V gene: TRBV5-1; clone size: -; D gene: -; J gene: TRBJ2-5; CDR3 length: 13; CDR3 protein: CASSLPGMETQYF; CDR3 DNA: TGCGCCAGCAGCCTCCCAGGGATGGAGACCCAGTACTTC
V gene: TRBV12-3/TRBV12-4; clone size: few; D gene: -; J gene: TRBJ2-5; CDR3 length: 16; CDR3 protein: CASSWGTVTIQETQYF; CDR3 DNA: TGTGCCAGCAGTTGGGGAACAGTGACCATCCAAGAGACCCAGTACTTC
V gene: TRBV7-2; clone size: few; D gene: -; J gene: TRBJ2-1; CDR3 length: 14; CDR3 protein: CASSPVWGYNEQFF; CDR3 DNA: TGTGCCAGCAGCCCCGTGTGGGGATACAATGAGCAGTTCTTC
V gene: TRBV5-4; clone size: few; D gene: -; J gene: TRBJ2-3; CDR3 length: 14; CDR3 protein: CASNLKGGPDTQYF; CDR3 DNA: TGTGCCAGCAACCTGAAAGGGGGACCAGATACGCAGTATTTT
V gene: TRBV25-1; clone size: few; D gene: -; J gene: TRBJ2-6; CDR3 length: 18; CDR3 protein: CASSHPYPSRSGANVLTF; CDR3 DNA: TGTGCCAGCAGCCACCCCTACCCCAGCCGCTCTGGGGCCAACGTCCTGACTTTC
V gene: TRBV5-1; clone size: -; D gene: TRBD1; J gene: TRBJ2-5; CDR3 length: 15; CDR3 protein: CASSRGTGAGETQYF; CDR3 DNA: TGCGCCAGCAGCCGGGGGACAGGGGCTGGGGAGACCCAGTACTTC
V gene: TRBV18; clone size: few; D gene: -; J gene: TRBJ2-2; CDR3 length: 18; CDR3 protein: CASSPKRDQRSNTGELFF; CDR3 DNA: TGTGCCAGCTCACCGAAACGGGATCAGCGGTCGAACACCGGGGAGCTGTTTTTT
V gene: TRBV15; clone size: -; D gene: -; J gene: TRBJ2-2; CDR3 length: 18; CDR3 protein: CATSRDWGGAANTGELFF; CDR3 DNA: TGTGCCACCAGCAGAGATTGGGGGGGGGCCGCGAACACCGGGGAGCTGTTTTTT
V gene: TRBV28; clone size: many; D gene: TRBD2; J gene: TRBJ2-7; CDR3 length: 15; CDR3 protein: CASSLAGSMGYEQYF; CDR3 DNA: TGTGCCAGCAGCCTAGCGGGGAGCATGGGCTACGAGCAGTACTTC
V gene: TRBV6-2/TRBV6-3; clone size: -; D gene: TRBD2; J gene: TRBJ2-7; CDR3 length: 16; CDR3 protein: CASSYSRGRSTYEQYF; CDR3 DNA: TGTGCCAGCAGTTACTCTCGCGGGAGAAGCACCTACGAGCAGTACTTC
V gene: TRBV20-1; clone size: few; D gene: -; J gene: TRBJ2-7; CDR3 length: 14; CDR3 protein: CSARDMTGRYEQYF; CDR3 DNA: TGCAGTGCTAGAGACATGACGGGGAGATACGAGCAGTACTTC
V gene: TRBV4-3; clone size: -; D gene: -; J gene: TRBJ2-1; CDR3 length: 13; CDR3 protein: CASSQVYPNEQFF; CDR3 DNA: TGCGCCAGCAGCCAAGTATACCCCAATGAGCAGTTCTTC
V gene: TRBV5-1; clone size: many; D gene: TRBD1; J gene: TRBJ2-1; CDR3 length: 15; CDR3 protein: CASSSYGTGYNEQFF; CDR3 DNA: TGCGCCAGCAGCTCCTACGGGACAGGGTACAATGAGCAGTTCTTC
V gene: TRBV3-1; clone size: -; D gene: -; J gene: TRBJ2-5; CDR3 length: 19; CDR3 protein: CASSQEGEWKGPVRETQYF; CDR3 DNA: TGTGCCTCCTCCCAAGAGGGGGAGTGGAAGGGTCCGGTACGCGAGACCCAGTACTTC